A selection of T cell receptor beta chains follows, all from one sample in a study of human thymus T cells. The data were produced by immunoSEQ multiplex PCR, yet TCRdb's version contains in-frame clones alone and is incomplete. Of roughly 120,000 clones listed, over 85% were seen once; the top ten hold 0.02% to 0.025%. Input material: thymus tissue. Source of these receptors: a boy younger than two with a congenital heart defect but otherwise immunologically healthy. Both conserved end residues are part of each CDR3. D genes are given only for firm matches. Only part of the rows carry a size: once, few, many, or a class if the clone is expanded.

clone_size: .
d_call: TRBD1
v_call: TRBV6-5
j_call: TRBJ1-5
cdr3_aa: CASSTGQSGNQPQHF
cdr3_nt: TGTGCCAGCAGCACGGGACAGAGTGGGAATCAGCCCCAGCATTTT

clone_size: .
d_call: TRBD2
v_call: TRBV7-9
j_call: TRBJ2-1
cdr3_aa: CASSPRGGRSYNEQFF
cdr3_nt: TGTGCCAGCAGCCCCCGGGGGGGGCGCTCCTACAATGAGCAGTTCTTC

clone_size: .
d_call: TRBD2
v_call: TRBV5-4
j_call: TRBJ2-3
cdr3_aa: CASGTSGVRTDTQYF
cdr3_nt: TGTGCCAGCGGAACTAGCGGGGTGCGCACAGATACGCAGTATTTT

clone_size: .
d_call: TRBD2
v_call: TRBV28
j_call: TRBJ2-5
cdr3_aa: CASRSGTSVVTQYF
cdr3_nt: TGTGCCAGCAGGTCCGGGACTAGCGTTGTGACCCAGTACTTC

clone_size: once
d_call: TRBD1
v_call: TRBV5-1
j_call: TRBJ1-5
cdr3_aa: CASSSGWTGRRRAQHF
cdr3_nt: TGCGCCAGCAGCTCAGGCTGGACAGGGAGGAGGAGAGCCCAGCATTTT

clone_size: .
d_call: .
v_call: TRBV5-1
j_call: TRBJ2-1
cdr3_aa: CASTIRDGLRNEQFF
cdr3_nt: TGCGCCAGCACCATTCGGGACGGGTTACGCAATGAGCAGTTCTTC

clone_size: once
d_call: TRBD1
v_call: TRBV28
j_call: TRBJ2-5
cdr3_aa: CASSPGQDKTQYF
cdr3_nt: TGTGCCAGCAGTCCCGGACAGGACAAGACCCAGTACTTC

clone_size: .
d_call: TRBD2
v_call: TRBV7-2
j_call: TRBJ2-2
cdr3_aa: CASSLSPSGVFNTGELFF
cdr3_nt: TGTGCCAGCAGCTTATCGCCTAGCGGGGTCTTTAACACCGGGGAGCTGTTTTTT

clone_size: .
d_call: .
v_call: TRBV7-4
j_call: TRBJ1-1
cdr3_aa: CASSLVPRPMNTEAFF
cdr3_nt: TGTGCCAGCAGCTTAGTACCGCGTCCCATGAACACTGAAGCTTTCTTT

clone_size: .
d_call: .
v_call: TRBV5-4
j_call: TRBJ2-7
cdr3_aa: CASSRRGTYEQYF
cdr3_nt: TGTGCCAGCAGCCGCCGGGGGACCTACGAGCAGTACTTC